One and the same sample provided the 10 T cell receptor beta chains below, sequenced in a study of cytomegalovirus exposure and HLA in healthy donors. With 60 Vbeta and 13 Jbeta primers, the PCR was carried out. TCRdb's copy holds only in-frame clones and misses some; the assay was immunoSEQ multiplex PCR. Its clone listing holds approximately 100,000 clones. Sample: PBMCs. Receptors originate from a man in his forties in good health and CMV-seronegative.

The chain links TRBV5-1 to TRBJ2-5; 8 bases match TRBD1. Germline V lookup: CDR1 SGHRS, CDR2 YFSETQ. The CDR3 totals 15 residues. J lost 1 base, V lost 4 bases, and 6 bases had no gene match. CDR3: CASSDQTGGQETQYF. For the CDR3, the DNA is TGCGCCAGCAGCGACCAAACAGGGGGCCAAGAGACCCAGTACTTC.

The rearrangement uses TRBV29-1 and TRBJ1-6; the D is unclear. The V end was cut by 7 bases, the J end by 0 bases, with 7 bases between. Germline assignment: CDR1 SQVTM and CDR2 ANQGSEA. The CDR3 is made up of 13 amino acids. This CDR3 reads CSAQSSYNSPLHF. Written as DNA, the CDR3 is TGCAGCGCACAGAGCTCCTATAATTCACCCCTCCACTTT.

The chain combines TRBV6-5 with TRBJ2-7; D gene ambiguous. Germline-derived CDR1 and CDR2 are MNHEY and SVGAGI. This CDR3 contains 15 residues. Trimming removed 6 bases from V and 5 bases from J, with 20 bases in between. The CDR3 DNA reads TGTGCCAGCAGCCCTACCGGCCGGTCTCTAGACGAGCAGTACTTC. Encoded protein: CASSPTGRSLDEQYF.

This rearrangement joins TRBV19 to TRBJ2-5; 8 nucleotides align to TRBD2. Gene TRBJ2-7 matches the end of the DNA better, so the J call may be wrong. This CDR3 has 13 residues. Germline-derived CDR1 and CDR2 are LNHDA and SQIVND (reference sequence). This CDR3 reads CASSSGRKYEQYF. CDR3 sequence (DNA): TGTGCCAGTAGCAGCGGGAGAAAATACGAGCAGTACTTC.

The V call is TRBV18, the J call TRBJ1-2, with a tentative D call TRBD1 (6 bases). V was trimmed by 0 bases and J by 6 bases, leaving 14 bases between them. Germline V CDR1 and CDR2: KGHSH, LQKENI. The CDR3 is 15 amino acids. CDR3 protein: CASSPPGQLLDGYTF. CDR3 DNA: TGTGCCAGCTCACCACCCGGACAGCTCCTGGATGGCTACACCTTC.

V is TRBV7-2 and J is TRBJ2-1, with 9 bases identical to TRBD1. This CDR3 has 16 amino acids. Germline values: CDR1 SGHTA, CDR2 FQGNSA. The trim removed 5 bases at V and 5 bases at J, leaving 10 bases unmatched. The CDR3 protein is CASSPFPGQGHNEQFF. The DNA for the CDR3 is TGTGCCAGCAGCCCGTTCCCGGGACAGGGCCACAATGAGCAGTTCTTC.

This chain joins TRBV10-2 and TRBJ2-1; 9 bases match TRBD1. V lost 0 bases and J lost 3; bases outside the gene matches: 9. The CDR3 contains 18 residues. Germline-derived CDR1 and CDR2 are WSHSY and SAAADI. CDR3 amino acids: CASSESLKDRGIYNEQFF. CDR3 sequence (DNA): TGCGCCAGCAGTGAGTCGCTGAAGGACAGGGGAATCTACAATGAGCAGTTCTTC.

The chain employs TRBV12-5 and TRBJ2-3, with 12 bases lining up with TRBD2. CDR1 LGHNT and CDR2 FRNRAP come from the germline V gene. The CDR3 length is 16 residues. V lost 7 bases to trimming and J lost 0 bases; unmatched junction nucleotides: 5. The CDR3 DNA reads TGTGCTAGTGCCACCGGGACTAGCGGGAGCACAGATACGCAGTATTTT. Translating gives CASATGTSGSTDTQYF.

V gene TRBV27 combines with J gene TRBJ1-2; 8 nucleotides align to TRBD1. CDR1 and CDR2 from the germline V gene are MNHEY and SMNVEV (reference sequence). V was pared by 6 bases and J by 4 bases, with 1 base of the junction left unmatched. The length of the CDR3 is 12 residues. As DNA, the CDR3 is TGTGCCAGCAGCGACAGGGGCTATGGCTACACCTTC. This encodes CASSDRGYGYTF.

The chain recombines TRBV6-6 with TRBJ1-2; TRBD1 matches at 7 bases. The V gene end was trimmed by 4 bases and the J gene end by 8 bases; junction bases not matched to a gene: 7. Germline CDR1 MNHNY, CDR2 SVGAGI (reference sequence). The CDR3 is 13 amino acids. DNA of the CDR3: TGTGCCAGCAGTTCCGGGACAGACCCCGGCTACACCTTC. As protein: CASSSGTDPGYTF.